Only a few counts were recorded for the clone carrying this TCR beta chain. Its antigen remains unidentified. The data derive from a study of T-cell memory formation after mild COVID-19. Trimming stripped 0 bases from V and 0 bases from J, with 11 bases between. The CDR3 contains 16 residues. Germline V gives CDR1 MGHRA, CDR2 YSYEKL. TCRdb re-derived calls from the 5' RACE reads in MiXCR, one entry per CDR3 protein. Here the sample spans about 360,000 distinct CDR3 sequences, over 10% being singletons. General observations from the study: A balance of CD4 and CD8 characterized clones contracting day 15 to 85, whereas later expanders leaned CD4+. Researchers found some responding clones in pre-infection memory, a sign that cross-reactive memory joined. CD8+ contracting clones occupied EMRA, while CD4+ ones occupied mainly CM and EM.

The chain recombines TRBV4-1 with TRBJ1-2; no clear D. The sequenced material came from PBMCs or a T cell subset sorted from them (not recorded which). This TCR was recovered from a man aged 18 to 29 who had mild COVID-19 (a few samples of this study predate the infection). Cell type and time point are not known. CDR3 in amino acids: CASSQEPGLANYGYTF. The CDR3 region has the DNA TGCGCCAGCAGCCAAGAACCAGGACTAGCTAACTATGGCTACACCTTC.